This T cell receptor beta chain was documented in a study of response to subunit inactivated influenza vaccine. Regarding the study as a whole: A suggestion made by the authors is that each seasonal influenza vaccination recruits few new T cells.

Note on this clonotype: Its matching antigen is unknown.

V was pared by 4 bases and J by 5 bases, with 7 bases of the junction left unmatched. The CDR3 has 14 residues. TCRdb called the RT-PCR reads again in MiXCR, with one record for every CDR3 protein. The sample has 500,000 to 600,000 distinct CDR3 sequences; around 13% are singletons. This specimen was PBMCs from blood, taken 11 to 12 days after vaccination. The chain has TRBV12-3 or TRBV12-4 and TRBJ2-7; TRBD1 aligns across 8 bases. This receptor was identified in a man in his fifties who received an inactivated influenza vaccine. CDR3 sequence (DNA): TGTGCCAGCAGTTCCGGGACAGGTTTACACGAGCAGTACTTC. Encoded protein: CASSSGTGLHEQYF.